The rows below give T cell receptor beta chains drawn from one sample of a study of shared clonotypes between healthy human individuals. Sequencing was performed with immunoSEQ multiplex PCR; in TCRdb, only in-frame clones are kept and a portion is missing. The sample has around 320,000 clones; roughly 91% are singletons. Sequencing used memory CD8+ T cells sorted from blood. These receptor sequences come from a man between 18 and 29 years old in good health. Each CDR3 is given without its conserved first and last residue.

v_gene: TRBV28; j_gene: TRBJ2-2; CDR3aa: ASSFGTGELF
v_gene: TRBV29-1; j_gene: TRBJ2-7; CDR3aa: SVVPTPTPYEQY
v_gene: TRBV27; j_gene: TRBJ2-2; CDR3aa: ASSLGPRQGWDTGELF
v_gene: TRBV11-2; j_gene: TRBJ1-3; CDR3aa: ASTLSGNTIY
v_gene: TRBV29-1; j_gene: TRBJ2-7; CDR3aa: SVEDGGQTYEQY
v_gene: TRBV27; j_gene: TRBJ2-4; CDR3aa: ASSFSEVQY
v_gene: TRBV25-1; j_gene: TRBJ1-6; CDR3aa: ASSESAGSPLH
v_gene: TRBV29-1; j_gene: TRBJ2-7; CDR3aa: SVVGQKIYEQY
v_gene: TRBV29-1; j_gene: TRBJ1-3; CDR3aa: SVEGSGNTIY
v_gene: TRBV9; j_gene: TRBJ2-7; CDR3aa: ASSYTASGRREQY
v_gene: TRBV5-6; j_gene: TRBJ1-1; CDR3aa: ASSLAGSGTEAF
v_gene: TRBV6-1; j_gene: TRBJ2-7; CDR3aa: ASGGRTGVYEQY
v_gene: TRBV7-9; j_gene: TRBJ2-2; CDR3aa: ASSWAAGELF
v_gene: TRBV6-1; j_gene: TRBJ2-1; CDR3aa: ASSDGTGGPLAAYNEQF
v_gene: TRBV2; j_gene: TRBJ2-7; CDR3aa: ASSVGQTTYEQY
v_gene: TRBV29-1; j_gene: TRBJ1-1; CDR3aa: SVDTGPPEAF
v_gene: TRBV10-3; j_gene: TRBJ2-1; CDR3aa: AIRGGAESSYNEQF
v_gene: TRBV5-6; j_gene: TRBJ1-1; CDR3aa: ASSFGTLNTEAF
v_gene: TRBV15; j_gene: TRBJ1-4; CDR3aa: ATSREKGTEQNEKLF
v_gene: TRBV27; j_gene: TRBJ1-1; CDR3aa: ASSLNLNTEAF
v_gene: TRBV7-9; j_gene: TRBJ2-7; CDR3aa: ASSGDYEQY
v_gene: TRBV6-1; j_gene: TRBJ2-4; CDR3aa: ASSEASGGTTQY
v_gene: TRBV28; j_gene: TRBJ2-7; CDR3aa: ASSPPFETPYEQY
v_gene: TRBV7-9; j_gene: TRBJ1-4; CDR3aa: ASSSPGVTNEKLF
v_gene: TRBV27; j_gene: TRBJ1-1; CDR3aa: ASSSDRNTEAF
v_gene: TRBV4-1; j_gene: TRBJ1-2; CDR3aa: ASSQVEADNYGYT
v_gene: TRBV11-2; j_gene: TRBJ2-7; CDR3aa: ASSLALEGYEQY
v_gene: TRBV7-9; j_gene: TRBJ1-1; CDR3aa: ASSADRGDTEAF
v_gene: TRBV2; j_gene: TRBJ1-6; CDR3aa: ASSELGRVTYNSPLH
v_gene: TRBV27; j_gene: TRBJ1-2; CDR3aa: ASSLYSGQGNGYT
v_gene: TRBV30; j_gene: TRBJ2-1; CDR3aa: AWSITGPLYNEQF
v_gene: TRBV30; j_gene: TRBJ2-5; CDR3aa: AWKGVPQGETQY
v_gene: TRBV28; j_gene: TRBJ1-2; CDR3aa: ASSPRDSLYGYT
v_gene: TRBV5-8; j_gene: TRBJ2-2; CDR3aa: ASSSNGFEIGGELF